The rows below give T cell receptor beta chains drawn from one sample of a study of T cell repertoires in cytomegalovirus infection. TCRdb used MiXCR to reprocess the reads, holding one entry per CDR3 protein. This sample has approximately 260,000 distinct CDR3 sequences, with 15% to 20% found just once. Input material: CD8+ T cells from PBMCs. The receptor set was obtained from a human donor in good health (CMV status not recorded). Some clones in this sample may be carry-over from other donors' samples. Each CDR3 is given with its conserved first and last residue. D genes are given only for firm matches. Rows may omit the clone size; those that give it use once, few, many or a size class.

J: TRBJ2-7
size: few
D: TRBD1
V: TRBV7-2
CDR3: CASSDRQGPYEQYF
DNA: TGTGCCAGCAGCGACCGACAGGGGCCCTACGAGCAGTACTTC

J: TRBJ1-2
size: many
D: .
V: TRBV11-2
CDR3: CASSLVGAGTTNYGYTF
DNA: TGTGCCAGCAGCTTAGTCGGGGCAGGAACTACCAACTATGGCTACACCTTC

J: TRBJ1-4
size: .
D: TRBD1
V: TRBV9
CDR3: CASSATTGTENEKLFF
DNA: TGTGCCAGCAGCGCCACAACTGGGACAGAGAATGAAAAACTGTTTTTT

J: TRBJ2-7
size: few
D: .
V: TRBV19
CDR3: CASSIASADEQYF
DNA: TGTGCCAGTAGTATAGCCTCCGCCGACGAGCAGTACTTC

J: TRBJ2-1
size: many
D: .
V: TRBV6-5
CDR3: CASSLGGHYNEQFF
DNA: TGTGCCAGCAGTTTGGGGGGCCACTACAATGAGCAGTTCTTC

J: TRBJ2-5
size: once
D: TRBD1
V: TRBV7-9
CDR3: CASSPRDRPQETQYF
DNA: TGTGCCAGCAGCCCCCGGGACAGACCCCAAGAGACCCAGTACTTC

J: TRBJ2-7
size: few
D: .
V: TRBV20-1
CDR3: CSARVQVNDISYEQYF
DNA: TGCAGTGCTAGAGTACAGGTGAACGACATCTCCTACGAGCAGTACTTC

J: TRBJ1-1
size: many
D: .
V: TRBV7-8
CDR3: CASSFRRNTEAFF
DNA: TGTGCCAGCAGCTTTCGGAGAAACACTGAAGCTTTCTTT

J: TRBJ1-2
size: many
D: .
V: TRBV4-1
CDR3: CASSQEKAPGYGYTF
DNA: TGCGCCAGCAGCCAAGAGAAAGCCCCAGGTTATGGCTACACCTTC

J: TRBJ2-7
size: few
D: .
V: TRBV28
CDR3: CASSPQRPGEQYF
DNA: TGTGCCAGCAGTCCACAGAGGCCAGGCGAGCAGTACTTC

J: TRBJ2-7
size: few
D: .
V: TRBV25-1
CDR3: CASTLNIHCGCSYEQYF
DNA: TGTGCCAGCACACTAAATATCCACTGTGGGTGCTCCTACGAGCAGTACTTC

J: TRBJ2-1
size: many
D: .
V: TRBV4-2
CDR3: CASSRTDRSSYNEQFF
DNA: TGTGCCAGCAGCCGGACGGACCGGAGCTCCTACAATGAGCAGTTCTTC

J: TRBJ2-6
size: many
D: .
V: TRBV19
CDR3: CASSIANVLTF
DNA: TGTGCCAGTAGTATAGCCAACGTCCTGACTTTC

J: TRBJ2-3
size: .
D: .
V: TRBV7-2
CDR3: CASSAPVSDTQYF
DNA: TGTGCCAGCAGCGCCCCAGTTTCGGATACGCAGTATTTT

J: TRBJ2-3
size: few
D: .
V: TRBV28
CDR3: CASSLGGLLMSDTQYF
DNA: TGTGCCAGCAGTTTAGGTGGTCTACTAATGTCAGATACGCAGTATTTT

J: TRBJ2-2
size: few
D: .
V: TRBV20-1
CDR3: CSACRQDTGELFF
DNA: TGCAGTGCTTGTCGACAGGACACCGGGGAGCTGTTTTTT

J: TRBJ1-1
size: few
D: TRBD1
V: TRBV6-8
CDR3: CASSPMTGFDGEAFF
DNA: TGTGCCAGCAGCCCGATGACAGGGTTTGACGGTGAAGCTTTCTTT

J: TRBJ1-2
size: few
D: .
V: TRBV28
CDR3: CASSADRHYGYTF
DNA: TGTGCCAGCAGCGCAGACAGGCACTATGGCTACACCTTC

J: TRBJ2-7
size: many
D: .
V: TRBV7-2
CDR3: CASSLSDEIYEQYF
DNA: TGTGCCAGCAGCTTATCCGACGAGATCTACGAGCAGTACTTC

J: TRBJ1-1
size: .
D: .
V: TRBV12-3/TRBV12-4
CDR3: CASSHGGGTHFF
DNA: TGTGCCAGCAGCCACGGCGGCGGGACGCATTTCTTT

J: TRBJ2-3
size: .
D: TRBD2
V: TRBV5-1
CDR3: CASSLIAGRTDTQYF
DNA: TGCGCCAGCAGCTTAATAGCGGGCCGCACAGATACGCAGTATTTT

J: TRBJ1-1
size: few
D: .
V: TRBV12-3/TRBV12-4
CDR3: CASSRRGHTEAFF
DNA: TGTGCCAGCAGCCGTCGAGGTCACACTGAAGCTTTCTTT

J: TRBJ1-5
size: .
D: .
V: TRBV20-1
CDR3: CSAWGGNQPQHF
DNA: TGCAGTGCTTGGGGGGGGAATCAGCCCCAGCATTTT

J: TRBJ2-7
size: .
D: .
V: TRBV5-1
CDR3: CASSYVDSGNEQYF
DNA: TGCGCCAGCAGCTATGTGGACAGTGGGAACGAGCAGTACTTC

J: TRBJ1-5
size: many
D: .
V: TRBV6-5
CDR3: CASSYRGGSNQPQHF
DNA: TGTGCCAGCAGTTACAGGGGGGGAAGCAATCAGCCCCAGCATTTT

J: TRBJ2-1
size: many
D: .
V: TRBV7-8
CDR3: CASSPAGVLYNEQFF
DNA: TGTGCCAGCAGCCCCGCTGGGGTCCTCTACAATGAGCAGTTCTTC

J: TRBJ1-3
size: .
D: .
V: TRBV12-3/TRBV12-4
CDR3: CASSLNSGASSGNTIYF
DNA: TGTGCCAGCAGTCTAAACAGCGGGGCGAGCTCTGGAAACACCATATATTTT

J: TRBJ1-1
size: .
D: .
V: TRBV10-3
CDR3: CAISNLGGTMNTEAFF
DNA: TGTGCCATCAGTAACCTGGGGGGGACCATGAACACTGAAGCTTTCTTT

J: TRBJ1-1
size: .
D: .
V: TRBV5-1
CDR3: CASSQPWTEEAFF
DNA: TGCGCCAGCAGCCAACCCTGGACGGAGGAAGCTTTCTTT

J: TRBJ1-6
size: many
D: TRBD1
V: TRBV6-2/TRBV6-3
CDR3: CASSPKTGKNSPLHF
DNA: TGTGCCAGCAGCCCGAAGACAGGGAAAAATTCACCCCTCCACTTT

J: TRBJ2-1
size: few
D: .
V: TRBV20-1
CDR3: CSAINPATSYNEQFF
DNA: TGCAGTGCGATTAACCCTGCCACCTCCTACAATGAGCAGTTCTTC

J: TRBJ2-1
size: .
D: .
V: TRBV6-6
CDR3: CASNYGAEQFF
DNA: TGTGCCAGCAATTACGGTGCAGAGCAGTTCTTC